This T cell receptor (beta chain) emerged from a study of patients and donors after allogeneic stem cell transplantation. TCRdb re-derived calls from the RT-PCR reads in MiXCR, one entry per CDR3 protein. Of roughly 880,000 distinct CDR3 sequences in the sample, 18% were seen once. This clonotype has at least ten counts. The CDR3 loop spans 16 amino acids. The V end lost 0 bases, the J end lost 7 bases, and 18 bases lay between the germline ends. Germline lookup yields CDR1 MNHEY and CDR2 SMNVEV (reference sequence). This sequence was found in a human donor who was either an allogeneic HSCT recipient or a stem cell or donor lymphocyte infusion donor (not recorded which). It is not recorded whose cells these are; they may come from a transplant donor. The sequenced sample was blood, either unsorted or a sorted T cell fraction (not recorded which). This rearrangement joins TRBV27 to TRBJ1-1; D gene ambiguous. CDR3 loop: CASSLSPDERRGEAFF. The CDR3, as DNA: TGTGCCAGCAGTTTATCGCCCGACGAGAGGCGGGGTGAAGCTTTCTTT.